Listed below are T cell receptor beta chains from one sample, sequenced in a study of CD8 T cells in ankylosing spondylitis. TCRdb re-derived calls from the 5' RACE reads in MiXCR, one entry per CDR3 protein. The sample has about 400,000 distinct CDR3 sequences, about 22% seen once; the top ten hold about 17%. The sample consisted of blood, either unsorted or a sorted T cell fraction (not recorded which). These receptors all stem from a male donor with ankylosing spondylitis. CDR3s include the opening cysteine and the closing phenylalanine or tryptophan. D genes are given only for firm matches. Only some rows state a clone size, as once, few, many or a class for expanded clones.

cdr3_length,v_call,j_call,d_call,clone_size,cdr3_nt,cdr3_aa
16,TRBV29-1,TRBJ2-3,TRBD2,.,TGCAGCGTCAAGGTAGCGGGAGGGGTAGGGACAGATACGCAGTATTTT,CSVKVAGGVGTDTQYF
12,TRBV10-2,TRBJ1-1,.,.,TGCGCCACCGCCGGGGGTAGGACTGAAGCTTTCTTT,CATAGGRTEAFF
18,TRBV6-2/TRBV6-3,TRBJ2-7,TRBD1,.,TGTGCCAGCAGTTTTCACCGGGGGACAGGGTTTAGCTCCTACGAGCAGTACTTC,CASSFHRGTGFSSYEQYF
15,TRBV20-1,TRBJ2-1,.,few,TGCAGTGCTGTAGGAAGGGGTCTTACCTACAATGAGCAGTTCTTC,CSAVGRGLTYNEQFF
15,TRBV20-1,TRBJ2-7,TRBD2,.,TGCAGTGCTAGAGACCTGACTAGCGGGATCGGTGAGCAGTACTTC,CSARDLTSGIGEQYF
16,TRBV5-1,TRBJ1-3,.,few,TGCGCCAGCGGAAGATGGACGATAGCCTCTGGAAACACCATATATTTT,CASGRWTIASGNTIYF
15,TRBV18,TRBJ1-1,.,many,TGTGCCAGCTCACCCTTTGGGGGGCAGAACACTGAAGCTTTCTTT,CASSPFGGQNTEAFF
19,TRBV7-6,TRBJ2-6,.,.,TGTGCCAGCAGCTCAACCGGGACAAAAACCTACTCTGGGGCCAACGTCCTGACTTTC,CASSSTGTKTYSGANVLTF
12,TRBV11-2,TRBJ1-2,.,.,TGTGCCAGCAGTGTTACACCTTATGGCTACACCTTC,CASSVTPYGYTF
13,TRBV7-9,TRBJ2-2,.,.,TGTGCCAGCAGCTTCCGGACTGCCGGGGAGCTGTTTTTT,CASSFRTAGELFF
14,TRBV5-1,TRBJ2-5,TRBD1,once,TGCGCCAGCAGCATGACAGGGTGGGAAGAGACCCAGTACTTC,CASSMTGWEETQYF
17,TRBV27,TRBJ2-2,TRBD2,.,TGTGCCAGCAGTTCTCCTGGGACTAGCGGAACCACCGGGGAGCTGTTTTTT,CASSSPGTSGTTGELFF
13,TRBV20-1,TRBJ2-7,.,few,TGCAGTCCCGAGGGGGGACAGAAATACGAGCAGTACTTC,CSPEGGQKYEQYF
14,TRBV7-6,TRBJ1-1,.,.,TGTGCCAGCAGCCCTACCGTACGGGTCTCTGAAGCTTTCTTT,CASSPTVRVSEAFF
15,TRBV5-1,TRBJ2-1,TRBD2,.,TGCGCCAGCAGCGGACTAGCGGGAGTCGACAATGAGCAGTTCTTC,CASSGLAGVDNEQFF
14,TRBV6-1,TRBJ1-1,.,few,TGTGCCAGCAGCAAGACCCCAGGGTTCGGTGACGCTTTCTTT,CASSKTPGFGDAFF
14,TRBV5-1,TRBJ1-2,.,few,TGCGCCAGCAGCCAACAGGGCACCAACTATGGCTACACCTTC,CASSQQGTNYGYTF
15,TRBV11-3,TRBJ2-7,TRBD2,.,TGTGCCAGCAGCTTAGGCGGGAGGGCCATGGACGAGCAGTACTTC,CASSLGGRAMDEQYF
13,TRBV5-1,TRBJ2-7,TRBD1,.,TGCGCCAGCAGCTTGTGGACAGGGGGCGAGCAGTACTTC,CASSLWTGGEQYF
13,TRBV5-1,TRBJ1-2,.,few,TGCGCCAGCAGCATGAGGGGGGTAGATGGCTACACCTTC,CASSMRGVDGYTF
14,TRBV6-5,TRBJ2-7,.,.,TGCGCCAGCAGTTACCTCAGGGGCGCCCACGAGCAGTACTTC,CASSYLRGAHEQYF
13,TRBV19,TRBJ1-5,.,.,TGTGCCAGTAGTCTACAGTTGGATCAGCCCCAGCATTTT,CASSLQLDQPQHF
16,TRBV4-2,TRBJ2-4,TRBD1,.,TGTGCCAGCAGCCAAGATTTAAGGACAGGGGGCAACATTCAGTACTTC,CASSQDLRTGGNIQYF
14,TRBV7-9,TRBJ2-1,.,.,TGTGCCAGCAGCCTTTATCCGGAGGGCAATGAGCAGTTCTTC,CASSLYPEGNEQFF
15,TRBV7-8,TRBJ2-1,TRBD2,few,TGTGCCAGCAGCCTCCTTAGCGGGAGGGCCGATGAGCAGTTCTTC,CASSLLSGRADEQFF
14,TRBV18,TRBJ1-1,.,few,TGTGCCAGCTCACCAGGGGGCTGGAACACTGAAGCTTTCTTT,CASSPGGWNTEAFF
12,TRBV11-2,TRBJ1-4,.,.,TGTGCCAGCAGCCGCGGGAATGAAAAACTGTTTTTT,CASSRGNEKLFF
17,TRBV4-1,TRBJ2-7,.,few,TGCGCCAGCAGCCAAGGAAAGATTCTTGGTTCCTACTACGAGCAGTACTTC,CASSQGKILGSYYEQYF